One sample yielded the 31 T cell receptor beta chains listed below, sequenced in a study of low-dose radiotherapy and immunotherapy resistance in tumors. Both TCRalpha and TCRbeta chains were reverse transcribed with V-gene-specific primers. It was with a constant-region primer and a V-primer adapter that TCRs were amplified over around 18 PCR cycles. TCRdb independently ran MiXCR on the reads; one entry per CDR3 protein. There are roughly 39,000 distinct CDR3 sequences in the sample; around 30% occur only once, and roughly 3.5% lies in the top ten. Described time point: before trial treatment. The source was PBMCs, collected before treatment. These receptors all stem from a male donor with gallbladder cancer.

This clonotype showed up many times. The chain links TRBV10-3 to TRBJ2-3; 8 positions match TRBD2. This CDR3 region has 14 residues. CDR1 is ENHRY and CDR2 is SYGVKD in the germline V gene. J gave up 6 bases and V 7 bases, and 9 bases lay outside the gene matches. The CDR3 here is CAITPGGETDTQYF. In nucleotides, the CDR3 is TGTGCCATCACGCCCGGGGGGGAGACGGATACGCAGTATTTT.

As concerns this clonotype: A far more abundant clone sits one base away, making this likely a read error. The CDR3 DNA reads TGTGCCAGCAGCACCGGGACTACTCCTTCCTATGAGCAGTACTTC. Residues: CASSTGTTPSYEQYF. The V and J genes are TRBV7-2 and TRBJ2-7, with 7 positions matching TRBD2. Looked up from germline, CDR1 is SGHTA and CDR2 is FQGNSA. The CDR3 sequence is 15 residues long.

This clonotype was picked up many times. V gene TRBV20-1 combines with J gene TRBJ1-4; 11 nucleotides agree with TRBD1. The CDR3 contains 14 residues. Germline values: CDR1 DFQATT, CDR2 SNEGSKA (reference sequence). Losses at the gene ends were 5 bases for V and 10 bases for J; bases not matched to a gene: 9. CDR3: CSAGGQGVLGKLFF. In DNA, the CDR3 is TGCAGTGCTGGGGGACAGGGGGTTCTCGGAAAACTGTTTTTT.

The rearrangement links TRBV28 to TRBJ2-7; D might be TRBD1 (6 bases). The CDR3 runs to 13 residues. Germline CDR1 reads MDHEN; CDR2 reads SYDVKM. The V gene lost 5 bases and the J gene lost 4 bases, with 12 bases spanning the gap. The CDR3 region has the DNA TGTGCCAGCAGTCTTACCACAGGGTACGAGCAGTACTTC. Its protein is CASSLTTGYEQYF. The full variable domain, rest sourced from reference TRBV28 and TRBJ2-7, is DVKVTQSSRYLVKRTGEKVFLECVQDMDHENMFWYRQDPGLGLRLIYFSYDVKMKEKGDIPEGYSVSREKKERFSLILESASTNQTSMYLCASSLTTGYEQYFGPGTRLTVT.

This clonotype has only a few counts. J is TRBJ2-5 and V is TRBV6-1; TRBD1 aligns across 8 bases. This CDR3 has 15 amino acids. Germline-derived CDR1 and CDR2 are MNHNS and SASEGT. V gave up 2 bases and J gave up 1 base; unmatched junction bases: 3. CDR3 protein: CASSEQGAFQETQYF. The CDR3 bases are TGTGCCAGCAGTGAACAGGGGGCCTTCCAAGAGACCCAGTACTTC.

The chain couples TRBV13 to TRBJ2-1, with D unclear. The germline V and J ends were trimmed by 4 bases and 6 bases, with 10 bases remaining between them. The CDR3 spans 13 residues. Germline CDR1 is PRHDT and CDR2 is FYEKMQ (reference sequence). The CDR3: CASSSWAGNEQFF. CDR3 DNA: TGTGCCAGCAGCTCATGGGCTGGCAATGAGCAGTTCTTC.

This clonotype was picked up many times. This sequence joins TRBV12-3 or TRBV12-4 and TRBJ2-1; 11 bases are a match to TRBD1. V lost 6 bases, J lost 8 bases, and 9 bases stayed unmatched. The CDR3 is 15 amino acids. The CDR3 nucleotides read TGTGCCAGCAGAACCCGGGACAGGGGGTACGATGAGCAGTTCTTC. Translating gives CASRTRDRGYDEQFF.

The chain uses TRBV11-2 and TRBJ2-5; D is unresolved. Looked up from germline, CDR1 is SGHAT and CDR2 is FQNNGV. Trimming took 3 bases from V and 0 from J, leaving 17 bases between them. CDR3 size: 17 residues. The CDR3 bases are TGTGCCAGCAGCTTGTCCCAGCGAGGACGGTACCAAGAGACCCAGTACTTC. Its translation: CASSLSQRGRYQETQYF.

This clonotype has more than one count but fewer than ten. This may stem from a read error, because a much larger clone lies one nucleotide away. The V call is TRBV19, the J call TRBJ2-1; no firm D call. The V end lost 9 bases, the J end lost 8 bases, and 14 bases lay between the germline ends. From germline, CDR1 is LNHDA and CDR2 SQIVND (reference sequence). The CDR3 is 12 residues long. Here the CDR3 DNA reads TGTGCCAGCAGCCCCCTCCGCCATGAGCAGTTCTTC. Its protein product is CASSPLRHEQFF.

This clonotype was observed at least ten times. The chain links TRBV11-3 to TRBJ2-5; D perhaps matches TRBD2 (6 bases). V was clipped by 5 bases and J by 7 bases, with 17 bases between them. This CDR3 contains 14 residues. In germline, CDR1 is SGHNT, CDR2 YENEEA. CDR3 loop: CASSPIGGDGTQYF. In DNA form, the CDR3 reads TGTGCCAGCAGCCCGATCGGGGGAGACGGGACCCAGTACTTC. Using reference TRBV11-3 and TRBJ2-5 for the parts outside the CDR3, the full variable domain is EAGVVQSPRYKIIEKKQPVAFWCNPISGHNTLYWYLQNLGQGPELLIRYENEEAVDDSQLPKDRFSAERLKGVDSTLKIQPAELGDSAVYLCASSPIGGDGTQYFGPGTRLLVL.

Turning to this clonotype: Since a far larger clone is one base different, this is likely a read error. The rearrangement joins TRBV12-3 or TRBV12-4 to TRBJ2-7; D remains ambiguous. The CDR3 covers 11 residues. Trimming cost V 5 bases and J 1 base, with 3 bases left between them. The CDR3 nucleotides read TGTGCCAGCAGTCAATCCTACGAGCAGTACTTC. It is translated as CASSQSYEQYF.

This clonotype was detected ten times or more. The chain links TRBV18 to TRBJ2-7; TRBD1 matches 9 bases. The CDR3 is 15 residues long. V was clipped by 6 bases and J by 5 bases; unmatched bases: 11. The V gene's germline CDR1 is KGHSH and CDR2 LQKENI. The CDR3 reads CASSPTGTGNHEQYF. In DNA form, the CDR3 reads TGTGCCAGCTCGCCAACCGGGACAGGGAACCACGAGCAGTACTTC.

This clonotype was found many times. The chain couples TRBV12-3 or TRBV12-4 to TRBJ1-1, with 7 bases lining up with TRBD1. Germline trimming cut 8 bases from V and 7 bases from J; bases unmatched to any gene: 13. The CDR3 is made up of 14 amino acids. The CDR3 DNA reads as TGTGCCAGCGTACGTGGGACAGCTCAGGGTGAAGCTTTCTTT. It encodes CASVRGTAQGEAFF.

This clonotype came up many times. The rearrangement uses TRBV7-2 and TRBJ2-7; TRBD1 aligns across 8 bases. After removal of 4 bases from V and 1 base from J, the junction contained 3 bases not matched to a gene. This CDR3 contains 14 residues. Germline V lookup: CDR1 SGHTA, CDR2 FQGNSA. The CDR3 DNA reads as TGTGCCAGCAGCTCCAGGACAGGGTCCTACGAGCAGTACTTC. Amino acid sequence: CASSSRTGSYEQYF. Complete variable domain (other parts from reference TRBV7-2 and TRBJ2-7): GAGVSQSPSNKVTEKGKDVELRCDPISGHTALYWYRQSLGQGLEFLIYFQGNSAPDKSGLPSDRFSAERTGGSVSTLTIQRTQQEDSAVYLCASSSRTGSYEQYFGPGTRLTVT.

The table lists this clonotype with many counts. The genes are TRBV29-1 and TRBJ1-2; 10 bases line up with TRBD1. The CDR3 runs 12 residues. J was trimmed by 8 bases and V by 3 bases; bases with no gene match: 3. CDR1 and CDR2 from the germline V gene are SQVTM and ANQGSEA. Here the CDR3 reads CSVDRTGGGYTF. DNA for the CDR3: TGCAGCGTTGACCGGACAGGGGGGGGCTACACCTTC.

The gene calls are TRBV6-5 and TRBJ1-2; D unclear. The V gene lost 6 bases and the J gene lost 6 bases, with 14 bases spanning the gap. Germline lookup yields CDR1 MNHEY and CDR2 SVGAGI. The CDR3 is 13 residues long. The CDR3 bases are TGTGCCAGCAGCTGGGGAGAGAGAAATGGCTACACCTTC. Translated, it gives CASSWGERNGYTF.

This clonotype is judged medium-sized (0.01 to 0.1%). The chain recombines TRBV5-4 with TRBJ2-5, with D perhaps matching TRBD1 (5 bases). Germline V gene data show CDR1 as SGHNT and CDR2 as YYREEE (reference sequence). V was shortened by 0 bases and J by 9 bases, with 15 bases between the two germline ends. The CDR3 runs to 14 residues. The CDR3, as DNA: TGTGCCAGCAGCTTGGGCCAGGGCCGTGGGGCCCAGTACTTC. This encodes CASSLGQGRGAQYF.

The rearrangement links TRBV10-3 to TRBJ2-3; D call uncertain. The CDR3 runs 13 residues. The V gene's germline CDR1 is ENHRY and CDR2 SYGVKD. The V end lost 7 bases, the J end lost 6 bases, and 14 bases lay between the germline ends. The DNA for the CDR3 is TGTGCCATCACGAAAGAGCCCGGGGATACGCAGTATTTT. Translation gives CAITKEPGDTQYF.

The CDR3 is CSVGGETQYF. The CDR3 DNA reads TGCAGCGTTGGGGGGGAGACCCAGTACTTC. The chain uses TRBV29-1 and TRBJ2-5; D tentatively reads TRBD1 or TRBD2 (5 bases each). Germline lookup yields CDR1 SQVTM and CDR2 ANQGSEA. This CDR3 is built from 10 residues. Trimming stripped 4 bases from V and 5 bases from J, with 5 bases between.

This clonotype has a count of ten or more. The V gene is TRBV7-8, the J gene TRBJ2-3; 11 bases align to TRBD2. CDR3 length: 17 residues. V was clipped by 5 bases and J by 6 bases; unmatched bases: 13. Germline V CDR1 and CDR2: SGHVS, FQNEAQ. The CDR3 region has the DNA TGTGCCAGCAGCCCCGGGCCGGCTAGCGGGGGGAGGGATACGCAGTATTTT. Protein sequence: CASSPGPASGGRDTQYF.

V is TRBV6-6 and J is TRBJ1-5; D possibly corresponds to TRBD1 (5 bases). The CDR3 runs to 14 residues. Trimming shortened V by 3 bases and J by 7 bases, and 13 bases separated the two germline ends. Germline-derived CDR1 and CDR2 are MNHNY and SVGAGI (reference sequence). This chain's CDR3 is CASSYSGTEQPQHF. CDR3 coding DNA: TGTGCCAGCAGTTATTCCGGGACCGAACAGCCCCAGCATTTT.

There are many counts of this clonotype. The rearrangement uses TRBV3-1 and TRBJ2-1, with 7 nucleotides matching TRBD2. CDR1 is LGHDT, CDR2 YNNKEL, per germline (reference sequence). The CDR3 has 17 residues. Germline trimming cut 9 bases from V and 3 bases from J; bases unmatched to any gene: 17. DNA of the CDR3: TGTGCCAGTTCGTGGTTCCGGGCGCGGGAGAGCTACAATGAGCAGTTCTTC. Protein: CASSWFRARESYNEQFF.

The V call is TRBV3-1, the J call TRBJ1-2; 7 nucleotides match TRBD1. The germline CDR1 and CDR2 sequences are LGHDT and YNNKEL (reference sequence). The CDR3 loop spans 14 amino acids. The J segment lost 5 bases and the V segment lost 1 base, leaving 4 bases of the junction unmatched. CDR3 DNA sequence: TGTGCCAGCAGCCAAGCCATGACAGGGTATGGCTACACCTTC. It specifies CASSQAMTGYGYTF.

This clonotype was seen many times. The chain has TRBV29-1 and TRBJ2-2; TRBD2 matches 9 bases. The CDR3 extends over 14 amino acids. With 4 bases clipped from V and 2 bases from J, the junction kept 2 bases outside the gene matches. Germline values: CDR1 SQVTM, CDR2 ANQGSEA. DNA for the CDR3: TGCAGCGTTGGACTAGCGGATAACACCGGGGAGCTGTTTTTT. It specifies CSVGLADNTGELFF.

The chain is built from TRBV4-2 and TRBJ1-6, with D uncertain. This CDR3 spans 15 amino acids. CDR1 and CDR2 from the germline V gene are LGHNA and YNFKEQ. V lost 0 bases and J lost 4, with 7 bases in between. The CDR3 region is CASSQEGPYNSPLHF. Written as DNA, the CDR3 is TGTGCCAGCAGCCAAGAAGGGCCTTATAATTCACCCCTCCACTTT.

This clonotype was seen many times. The chain joins TRBV20-1 to TRBJ2-1; 10 bases line up with TRBD2. CDR1 and CDR2 from the germline V gene are DFQATT and SNEGSKA (reference sequence). Trimming removed 2 bases from V and 4 bases from J; junction bases left unmatched: 5. The CDR3 consists of 15 residues. CDR3 DNA: TGCAGTGCTAGAATTAGCGGGAGGACATACAATGAGCAGTTCTTC. Translating gives CSARISGRTYNEQFF.

This clonotype was seen ten or more times. The chain couples TRBV7-9 to TRBJ1-1; D gene unclear. The CDR3 runs 14 residues. The germline V gene has CDR1 SEHNR and CDR2 FQNEAQ (reference sequence). The V end was cut by 5 bases, the J end by 1 base, with 11 bases between. The CDR3 loop is CASSRDPRNTEAFF. CDR3 nucleotides: TGTGCCAGCAGCCGAGACCCTAGGAACACTGAAGCTTTCTTT.

V and J are TRBV30 and TRBJ2-7; D tentatively reads TRBD1 or TRBD2 (5 bases each). The CDR3 sequence is 12 residues long. CDR1 and CDR2 from the germline V gene are GTSNPN and SVGIG (reference sequence). V was shortened by 4 bases and J by 2 bases, with 9 bases between the two germline ends. The CDR3 nucleotides are TGTGCCTGGACCTCGGGGCCCTACGAGCAGTACTTC. Protein: CAWTSGPYEQYF.

V and J are TRBV6-2 or TRBV6-3 and TRBJ2-1, with a possible D match to TRBD2 (6 bases). V lost 5 bases, J lost 0 bases, and 20 bases lay in between. Germline CDR1 is MNHEY and CDR2 is SVGEGT. The CDR3 is 18 amino acids. Here the CDR3 reads CASSAYIHRERSYNEQFF. Here the CDR3 DNA reads TGTGCCAGCAGTGCTTATATTCATCGGGAGCGCTCCTACAATGAGCAGTTCTTC.

The chain combines TRBV28 with TRBJ2-1; 8 positions agree with TRBD2. Trimming removed 7 bases from V and 5 bases from J; junction bases left unmatched: 25. Germline V gives CDR1 MDHEN, CDR2 SYDVKM. The CDR3 spans 20 residues. Here the CDR3 DNA reads TGTGCCAGCACCGAGGGGACCATAGCGGGAACATCATGGATTGACAATGAGCAGTTCTTC. Encoded protein: CASTEGTIAGTSWIDNEQFF.

This clonotype appeared many times. The chain carries TRBV9 and TRBJ2-3, with 9 bases lining up with TRBD2. V was pared by 1 base and J by 4 bases, with 4 bases of the junction left unmatched. Germline CDR1 reads SGDLS; CDR2 reads YYNGEE. The CDR3 has 15 residues. The CDR3 DNA reads TGTGCCAGCAGCGTACTTGGCGGGAGGGCAGATACGCAGTATTTT. This codes for CASSVLGGRADTQYF.